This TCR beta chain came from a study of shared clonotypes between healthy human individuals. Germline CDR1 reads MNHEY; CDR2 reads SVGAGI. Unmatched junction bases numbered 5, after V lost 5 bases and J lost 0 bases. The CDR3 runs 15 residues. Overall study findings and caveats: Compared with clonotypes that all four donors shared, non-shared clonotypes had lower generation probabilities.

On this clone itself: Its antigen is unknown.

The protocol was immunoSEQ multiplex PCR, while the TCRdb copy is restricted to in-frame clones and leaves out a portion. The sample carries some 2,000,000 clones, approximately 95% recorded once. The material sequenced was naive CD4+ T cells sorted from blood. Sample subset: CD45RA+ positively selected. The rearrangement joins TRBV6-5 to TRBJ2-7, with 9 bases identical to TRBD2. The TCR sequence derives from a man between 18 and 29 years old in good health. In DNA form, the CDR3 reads TGTGCCAGCAGTATTAGCGGGGGACCCTCCTACGAGCAGTACTTC. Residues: CASSISGGPSYEQYF.